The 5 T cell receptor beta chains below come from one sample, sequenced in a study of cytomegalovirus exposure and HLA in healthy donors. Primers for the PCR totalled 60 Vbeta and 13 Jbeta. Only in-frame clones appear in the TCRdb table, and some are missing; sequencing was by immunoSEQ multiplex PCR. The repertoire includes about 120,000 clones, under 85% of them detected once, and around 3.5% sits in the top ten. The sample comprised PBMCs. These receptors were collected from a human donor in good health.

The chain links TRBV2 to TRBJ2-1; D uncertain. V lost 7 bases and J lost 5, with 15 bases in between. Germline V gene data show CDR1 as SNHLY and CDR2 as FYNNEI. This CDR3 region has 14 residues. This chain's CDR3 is CASISLQQNNEQFF. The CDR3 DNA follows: TGTGCCAGCATCTCGTTACAGCAAAACAATGAGCAGTTCTTC.

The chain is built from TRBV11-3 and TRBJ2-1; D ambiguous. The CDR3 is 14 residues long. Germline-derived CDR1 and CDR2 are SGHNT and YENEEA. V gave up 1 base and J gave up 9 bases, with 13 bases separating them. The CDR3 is CASSLGPLSGEQFF. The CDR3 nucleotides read TGTGCCAGCAGCTTAGGGCCCCTATCGGGTGAGCAGTTCTTC.

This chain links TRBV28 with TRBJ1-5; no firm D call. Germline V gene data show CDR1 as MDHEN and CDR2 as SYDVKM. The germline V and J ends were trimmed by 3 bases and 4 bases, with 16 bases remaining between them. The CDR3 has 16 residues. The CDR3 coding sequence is TGTGCCAGCAGTTTGGGCCTGGGTAGGCTTAATCAGCCCCAGCATTTT. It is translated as CASSLGLGRLNQPQHF. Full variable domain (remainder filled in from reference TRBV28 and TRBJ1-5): DVKVTQSSRYLVKRTGEKVFLECVQDMDHENMFWYRQDPGLGLRLIYFSYDVKMKEKGDIPEGYSVSREKKERFSLILESASTNQTSMYLCASSLGLGRLNQPQHFGDGTRLSIL.

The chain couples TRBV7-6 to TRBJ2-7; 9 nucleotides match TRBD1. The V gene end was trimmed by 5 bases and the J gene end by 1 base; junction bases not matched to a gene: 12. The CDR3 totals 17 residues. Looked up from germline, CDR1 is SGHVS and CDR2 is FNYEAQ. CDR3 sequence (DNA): TGTGCCAGCAGCCCTCAAGGGTACAGGGGGCCGTCCTACGAGCAGTACTTC. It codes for CASSPQGYRGPSYEQYF.

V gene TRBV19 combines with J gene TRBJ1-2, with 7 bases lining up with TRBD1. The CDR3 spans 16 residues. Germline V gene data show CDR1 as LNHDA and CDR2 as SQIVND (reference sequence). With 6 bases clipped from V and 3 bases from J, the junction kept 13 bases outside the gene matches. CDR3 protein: CASSGTAGSGDYGYTF. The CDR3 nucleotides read TGTGCCAGTAGCGGGACAGCTGGATCGGGGGACTATGGCTACACCTTC.